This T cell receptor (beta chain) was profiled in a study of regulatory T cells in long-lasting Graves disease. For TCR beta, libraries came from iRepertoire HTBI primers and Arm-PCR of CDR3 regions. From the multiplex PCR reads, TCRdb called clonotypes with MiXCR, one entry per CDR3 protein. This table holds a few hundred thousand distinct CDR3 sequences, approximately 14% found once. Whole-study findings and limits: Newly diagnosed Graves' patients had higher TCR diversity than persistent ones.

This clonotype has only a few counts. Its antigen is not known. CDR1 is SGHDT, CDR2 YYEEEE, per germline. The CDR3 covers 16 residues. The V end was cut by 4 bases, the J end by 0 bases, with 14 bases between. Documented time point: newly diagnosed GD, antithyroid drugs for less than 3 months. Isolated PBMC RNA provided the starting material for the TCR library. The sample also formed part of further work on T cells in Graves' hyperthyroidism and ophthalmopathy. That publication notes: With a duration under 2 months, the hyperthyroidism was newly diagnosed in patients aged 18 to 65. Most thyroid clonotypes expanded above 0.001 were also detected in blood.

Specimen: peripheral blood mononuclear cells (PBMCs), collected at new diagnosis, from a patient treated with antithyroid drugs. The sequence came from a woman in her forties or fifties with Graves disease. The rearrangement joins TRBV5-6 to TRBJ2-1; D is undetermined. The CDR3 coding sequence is TGTGCCAGCAGCGCCCCTGTGAGGAGCTCCTACAATGAGCAGTTCTTC. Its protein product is CASSAPVRSSYNEQFF.